This T cell receptor (beta chain) was sequenced during a study of blood T cell repertoires in COVID-19. Clones were sequenced by immunoSEQ multiplex PCR, and TCRdb holds only the in-frame ones, with some missing. Here the sample spans 200,000 or so clones, over 75% being singletons. Germline CDR1 reads SGDLS; CDR2 reads YYNGEE. J was trimmed by 0 bases and V by 5 bases; bases with no gene match: 9. This CDR3 has 17 residues. Sequenced: PBMCs or T cells enriched from blood (not recorded which). This receptor was obtained from a woman between 35 and 50 years old with acute COVID-19. This chain connects TRBV9 to TRBJ2-2; 8 bases fit TRBD2. The CDR3 spells CASRPYGLASNTGELFF. The DNA for the CDR3 is TGTGCCAGCAGACCCTACGGACTAGCTTCGAACACCGGGGAGCTGTTTTTT.